The 25 T cell receptor beta chains given below trace back to one sample, sequenced in a study of cytomegalovirus exposure and HLA in healthy donors listed by TCRdb under 2017. To prepare the library, the immunoSEQ multiplex PCR assay was applied. A mixture of 60 forward primers for TCR Vbeta segments and 13 reverse primers for TCR Jbeta segments was used in the multiplex PCR. The immuneACCESS repertoire file appears here via TCRdb, limited to in-frame rearrangements. These files lack a portion of the clones; in checked studies, under half of the deficit traces to unresolved V genes, and the cause of the others is not known. Recorded for this sample are 150,000 or so clones; around four fifths of them occurred a single time. Jointly, the top ten make up 1.9% of the sample. Sequencing input: PBMCs. The origin of the receptors is a woman in her 40s in good health and CMV-seronegative.

This sequence joins TRBV4-2 and TRBJ1-5; 9 nucleotides match TRBD1. Germline CDR1 LGHNA, CDR2 YNFKEQ. The length of the CDR3 is 17 residues. With 4 bases clipped from V and 6 bases from J, the junction kept 13 bases outside the gene matches. This CDR3 is CASSREGQGLGRQPQHF. The CDR3 coding sequence is TGTGCCAGCAGCCGAGAGGGACAGGGACTGGGGCGTCAGCCCCAGCATTTT.

This clone came up a few times. V gene TRBV28 combines with J gene TRBJ1-5; 9 bases are a match to TRBD1. Germline V gene data show CDR1 as MDHEN and CDR2 as SYDVKM. This CDR3 region has 16 residues. With V trimmed by 4 bases and J by 1 base, 5 bases remained unmatched. For the CDR3, the DNA is TGTGCCAGCAGTTACTGGGACAGGGTGAGCAATCAGCCCCAGCATTTT. It specifies CASSYWDRVSNQPQHF.

The chain uses TRBV7-8 and TRBJ2-5, with D possibly matching TRBD1 (5 bases). The closer fit of TRBJ2-7 to the DNA end suggests the J call may be wrong. The germline CDR1 and CDR2 sequences are SGHVS and FQNEAQ. The CDR3 sequence is 15 residues long. In DNA, the CDR3 is TGTGCCAGCAGCTTAGCGCCAGGGAACTCCTACGAGCAGTACTTC. This encodes CASSLAPGNSYEQYF.

This clone occurred a few times. This chain links TRBV2 with TRBJ1-5; tentative D call: TRBD1 (6 bases). Trimming cost V 3 bases and J 7 bases, with 16 bases left between them. The CDR3 runs 15 residues. Per the germline V gene, CDR1 is SNHLY and CDR2 is FYNNEI. The CDR3 sequence: CASSEQGTQDQPQHF. CDR3 nucleotides: TGTGCCAGCAGTGAGCAAGGGACACAAGACCAGCCCCAGCATTTT. The full variable domain, with the rest looked up from reference TRBV2 and TRBJ1-5, is EPEVTQTPSHQVTQMGQEVILRCVPISNHLYFYWYRQILGQKVEFLVSFYNNEISEKSEIFDDQFSVERPDGSNFTLKIRSTKLEDSAMYFCASSEQGTQDQPQHFGDGTRLSIL.

J is TRBJ2-6 and V is TRBV28; D is uncertain. CDR1 is MDHEN and CDR2 is SYDVKM in the germline V gene. CDR3 length: 15 residues. Between the trimmed V and J ends, which lost 5 bases and 0 bases, there was a span of 8 bases. CDR3 loop: CASSPPGSGANVLTF. In DNA, the CDR3 is TGTGCCAGCAGTCCCCCGGGCTCTGGGGCCAACGTCCTGACTTTC.

This chain joins TRBV6-1 and TRBJ2-5; TRBD1 matches at 7 bases. The DNA end favors TRBJ2-7, so the J call may be wrong. Germline V gene sequence: CDR1 MNHNS, CDR2 SASEGT. There are 13 residues in the CDR3. The CDR3 region has the DNA TGTGCCAGCAGTGAAAGGGGGCCCTACGAGCAGTACTTC. This translates into CASSERGPYEQYF.

This chain joins TRBV5-4 and TRBJ2-1; 12 nucleotides align to TRBD2. V gave up 4 bases and J gave up 7 bases; unmatched junction bases: 9. The CDR3 runs to 16 residues. Germline CDR1 SGHNT, CDR2 YYREEE (reference sequence). CDR3 amino acids: CASSRIGTSGLNEQFF. The CDR3 region has the DNA TGTGCCAGCAGCCGAATCGGGACTAGCGGGTTGAATGAGCAGTTCTTC.

The V call is TRBV4-1, the J call TRBJ1-3, with 7 bases that match TRBD1. The CDR3 consists of 16 residues. V lost 0 bases to trimming and J lost 0 bases; unmatched junction nucleotides: 2. Looked up from germline, CDR1 is MGHRA and CDR2 is YSYEKL. CDR3 loop: CASSQEGQISGNTIYF. The CDR3 nucleotides are TGCGCCAGCAGCCAAGAGGGACAGATCTCTGGAAACACCATATATTTT.

The chain couples TRBV19 to TRBJ1-2; TRBD1 agrees at 9 bases. The germline CDR1 and CDR2 sequences are LNHDA and SQIVND (reference sequence). The CDR3 covers 15 residues. The V and J ends lost 3 bases and 5 bases, in that order; junction bases with no gene match: 7. CDR3 sequence: CASSIRDRGDYGYTF. In DNA, the CDR3 is TGTGCCAGTAGTATCCGCGACAGGGGGGATTATGGCTACACCTTC.

V is TRBV5-1 and J is TRBJ2-2; D gene ambiguous. V dropped 1 base and J dropped 7 bases, with 14 bases sitting between them. From germline, CDR1 is SGHRS and CDR2 YFSETQ. The CDR3 sequence is 15 residues long. In nucleotides, the CDR3 is TGCGCCAGCAGCTTGTATCTGGTTCAGGACGGGGAGCTGTTTTTT. It is translated as CASSLYLVQDGELFF.

This chain uses TRBV5-6 with TRBJ2-7, with D uncertain. V lost 0 bases to trimming and J lost 3 bases, with 10 bases between them. The germline gives CDR1 SGHDT, CDR2 YYEEEE. CDR3 length equals 14 residues. CDR3 sequence reads: CASSLGSSLYEQYF. CDR3 nucleotide sequence: TGTGCCAGCAGCTTGGGTTCTTCCCTCTACGAGCAGTACTTC.

V gene TRBV6-1 combines with J gene TRBJ1-5, with D perhaps matching TRBD1 (5 bases). With 2 bases removed from V and 4 bases from J, the gap between germline ends came to 15 bases. CDR1 and CDR2 (germline): MNHNS, SASEGT. The length of the CDR3 is 16 residues. CDR3 region: CASSEYGAAANQPQHF. As DNA, the CDR3 is TGTGCCAGCAGTGAATATGGGGCGGCAGCTAATCAGCCCCAGCATTTT.

This clone was observed a handful of times. The chain uses TRBV5-1 and TRBJ2-7; 9 nucleotides align to TRBD1. V lost 8 bases, J lost 4 bases, and 10 bases stayed unmatched. CDR1 is SGHRS, CDR2 YFSETQ, per germline. The CDR3 is 14 residues long. CDR3 sequence: CASRNTGGGYEQYF. DNA for the CDR3: TGCGCCAGTCGAAACACAGGGGGCGGTTACGAGCAGTACTTC.

Of note for this clone: The sample has other DNA sequences that encode this CDR3 too. The chain uses TRBV6-5 and TRBJ1-2, with no clear D. V was cut by 5 bases and J by 5 bases, with 6 bases left in between. Germline assignment: CDR1 MNHEY and CDR2 SVGAGI. The CDR3 totals 11 residues. The CDR3 sequence is CASSINYGYTF. DNA of the CDR3: TGTGCCAGCAGTATTAATTATGGCTACACCTTC.

The rearrangement links TRBV5-4 to TRBJ1-4, with a possible D match to TRBD1 (5 bases). CDR1 and CDR2 (germline): SGHNT, YYREEE (reference sequence). V was cut by 4 bases and J by 1 base, with 8 bases left in between. The CDR3 is made up of 14 amino acids. The DNA for the CDR3 is TGTGCCAGCAGCGAAGGGGTAACTAATGAAAAACTGTTTTTT. As protein: CASSEGVTNEKLFF.

The V call is TRBV4-1, the J call TRBJ2-1, with 10 positions matching TRBD2. CDR1 and CDR2 from the germline V gene are MGHRA and YSYEKL. This CDR3 contains 15 residues. J was trimmed by 8 bases and V by 2 bases; bases with no gene match: 6. CDR3 in amino acids: CASSQSSGRAHEQFF. The CDR3 DNA follows: TGCGCCAGCAGCCAATCGAGCGGGAGGGCCCATGAGCAGTTCTTC.

The CDR3: CASSYSYYSVLYGYTF. In DNA form, the CDR3 reads TGTGCCAGCAGTTACTCCTATTACTCCGTCCTCTATGGCTACACCTTC. The V call is TRBV6-5, the J call TRBJ1-2, with D unclear. The CDR3 runs to 16 residues. Germline CDR1 is MNHEY and CDR2 is SVGAGI. V was clipped by 0 bases and J by 4 bases, with 15 bases between them.

Concerning this clone: An end of the junction differs from the germline gene, which may be a read error. The V gene is TRBV30, the J gene TRBJ2-7, with 9 bases identical to TRBD2. The CDR3 totals 14 residues. Germline loops: CDR1 GTSNPN, CDR2 SVGIG (reference sequence). The CDR3 is CAWSVPLAGHGRDF. The DNA of the CDR3 is TGTGCCTGGAGTGTACCTCTAGCGGGACATGGAAGGGACTTC.

This clone turned up a few times. The gene calls are TRBV11-1 and TRBJ2-1, with 8 bases aligning to TRBD1. The CDR3 has 16 amino acids. V dropped 5 bases and J dropped 4; count of bases not matched to a gene: 10. From germline, CDR1 is SGHAT and CDR2 FQDESV (reference sequence). Here the CDR3 DNA reads TGTGCCAGCAGCCTAACCCGACAGGGGTATTACAATGAGCAGTTCTTC. The encoded protein is CASSLTRQGYYNEQFF. Looking up the rest from reference TRBV11-1 and TRBJ2-1 gives the full variable domain: EAEVAQSPRYKITEKSQAVAFWCDPISGHATLYWYRQILGQGPELLVQFQDESVVDDSQLPKDRFSAERLKGVDSTLKIQPAELGDSAMYLCASSLTRQGYYNEQFFGPGTRLTVL.

This clone has just one count. The chain has TRBV6-5 and TRBJ2-7, with 8 bases fitting TRBD2. V shed 7 bases and J 7 bases; nucleotides not matched to a gene: 15. Germline assignment: CDR1 MNHEY and CDR2 SVGAGI. The CDR3 covers 15 residues. The CDR3 loop is CASIGLGSGTGEQYF. In nucleotides, the CDR3 is TGTGCCAGCATTGGGCTCGGTAGCGGGACGGGGGAGCAGTACTTC.

The table lists this clone with a count of one. The V and J genes are TRBV5-6 and TRBJ1-5, with 8 bases aligning to TRBD1. The CDR3 runs 15 residues. V was clipped by 2 bases and J by 5 bases; unmatched bases: 6. Germline-derived CDR1 and CDR2 are SGHDT and YYEEEE. The DNA for the CDR3 is TGTGCCAGCAGCTTTGGACAGGGAGGGCATCAGCCCCAGCATTTT. It specifies CASSFGQGGHQPQHF.

The chain employs TRBV30 and TRBJ1-6; D unresolved. Germline lookup yields CDR1 GTSNPN and CDR2 SVGIG (reference sequence). The CDR3 consists of 15 residues. The V gene lost 0 bases and the J gene lost 0 bases, with 6 bases spanning the gap. The CDR3 protein is CAWSVEGSYNSPLHF. CDR3 nucleotides: TGTGCCTGGAGTGTCGAGGGCTCCTATAATTCACCCCTCCACTTT.

This chain uses TRBV28 with TRBJ2-5; 12 bases align to TRBD2. The CDR3 is made up of 16 amino acids. J gave up 4 bases and V 5 bases, and 8 bases lay outside the gene matches. Per the germline V gene, CDR1 is MDHEN and CDR2 is SYDVKM. CDR3 DNA sequence: TGTGCCAGCAGTCCCACACTAGCGGGAGGTTTAGAGACCCAGTACTTC. It specifies CASSPTLAGGLETQYF.

This clone was counted between two and nine times. This rearrangement joins TRBV5-1 to TRBJ1-3; D unresolved. Germline V gene lookup returns CDR1 SGHRS and CDR2 YFSETQ. Trimming took 1 base from V and 0 from J, leaving 11 bases between them. This CDR3 region has 16 residues. CDR3 sequence (DNA): TGCGCCAGCAGCTTGAACGGGGTCTCCTCTGGAAACACCATATATTTT. Amino acid sequence: CASSLNGVSSGNTIYF.

This clone was seen more than once but under ten times. This chain connects TRBV5-4 to TRBJ1-4; tentative D call: TRBD1 (5 bases). This CDR3 spans 14 amino acids. Per the germline V gene, CDR1 is SGHNT and CDR2 is YYREEE (reference sequence). Trimming took off 3 bases at V and 4 bases at J, with 10 bases between the two ends. The CDR3: CASSSKTDNEKLFF. In nucleotides, the CDR3 is TGTGCCAGCAGCTCAAAGACAGATAATGAAAAACTGTTTTTT.